The next 14 T cell receptor beta chains were all read from a single sample in a study of cytomegalovirus exposure and HLA in healthy donors. PCR used 60 Vbeta primers and 13 Jbeta primers. This table comes from immunoSEQ multiplex PCR, and its TCRdb copy is limited to in-frame clones, with some not included. Among 150,000 or so clones listed, under 70% were seen once. Sequencing was carried out using PBMCs. The receptors come from a man aged 25-45 years in good health and CMV-seropositive.

The chain couples TRBV27 to TRBJ2-2; 7 bases match TRBD1. V shed 5 bases, J shed 0 bases, and the junction held 3 bases outside the gene matches. Germline V CDR1 and CDR2: MNHEY, SMNVEV (reference sequence). The CDR3 sequence is 15 residues long. CDR3 in amino acids: CASSDDRANTGELFF. DNA for the CDR3: TGTGCCAGCAGTGATGACAGGGCGAACACCGGGGAGCTGTTTTTT.

The chain recombines TRBV6-5 with TRBJ1-2; D gene unclear. V was cut by 8 bases and J by 11 bases, with 21 bases left in between. Germline V gives CDR1 MNHEY, CDR2 SVGAGI. The CDR3 length is 13 residues. The CDR3 coding sequence is TGTGCCAGCTCCAACCCGACAACCACGGGATACACCTTC. It encodes CASSNPTTTGYTF.

This clone was counted once. This chain connects TRBV28 to TRBJ1-4, with D possibly matching TRBD1 (5 bases). The CDR3 length is 15 residues. CDR1 and CDR2 from the germline V gene are MDHEN and SYDVKM. Trimming stripped 6 bases from V and 5 bases from J, with 16 bases between. Written as DNA, the CDR3 is TGTGCCAGCAGATCCCTGGGACTCCTAAATGAAAAACTGTTTTTT. Translated: CASRSLGLLNEKLFF.

This clone was recorded only once. The genes are TRBV29-1 and TRBJ2-1, with D possibly being TRBD2 (5 bases). V dropped 7 bases and J dropped 2 bases, with 15 bases sitting between them. The CDR3 runs to 14 residues. The germline V gene has CDR1 SQVTM and CDR2 ANQGSEA. The DNA for the CDR3 is TGCAGCGAGAGACCCGGAGGTGCCTACAATGAGCAGTTCTTC. This codes for CSERPGGAYNEQFF.

The chain employs TRBV5-4 and TRBJ2-4; the D gene is possibly TRBD2 (6 bases). This CDR3 is 15 amino acids long. V dropped 1 base and J dropped 4 bases, with 12 bases sitting between them. Germline values: CDR1 SGHNT, CDR2 YYREEE (reference sequence). CDR3 protein: CASSLTLAEKNIQYF. The CDR3 DNA is TGTGCCAGCAGCTTGACCTTAGCGGAGAAAAACATTCAGTACTTC.

This chain connects TRBV10-3 to TRBJ2-1, with TRBD1 as a possible D gene (5 bases). The CDR3 loop spans 13 amino acids. CDR1 is ENHRY, CDR2 SYGVKD, per germline. V was pared by 6 bases and J by 8 bases, with 14 bases between. As DNA, the CDR3 is TGTGCCATCAGCAGGGTAGTACAAGATGAGCAGTTCTTC. Translated, it gives CAISRVVQDEQFF.

The V and J genes are TRBV4-1 and TRBJ2-3; TRBD2 agrees at 9 bases. The CDR3 length is 18 residues. In germline, CDR1 is MGHRA, CDR2 YSYEKL. V lost 2 bases, J lost 5 bases, and 14 bases stayed unmatched. The CDR3 region is CASSQSQAIAGAQDTQYF. The CDR3 region has the DNA TGCGCCAGCAGCCAATCCCAGGCTATAGCGGGAGCGCAAGATACGCAGTATTTT.

This clone was observed once. V gene TRBV11-2 combines with J gene TRBJ2-1; D ambiguous. The CDR3 length is 13 residues. Looked up from germline, CDR1 is SGHAT and CDR2 is FQNNGV. Trimming shortened V by 3 bases and J by 5 bases, and 8 bases separated the two germline ends. CDR3 protein: CASSFAHNNEQFF. As DNA, the CDR3 is TGTGCCAGCAGCTTTGCACACAACAATGAGCAGTTCTTC.

This chain connects TRBV27 to TRBJ2-3, with TRBD2 matching over 7 bases. The CDR3 totals 15 residues. V shed 3 bases, J shed 3 bases, and the junction held 6 bases outside the gene matches. CDR1 and CDR2 from the germline V gene are MNHEY and SMNVEV (reference sequence). As DNA, the CDR3 is TGTGCCAGCAGTTTTAGAGGGCGGGGGACAGATACGCAGTATTTT. Residues: CASSFRGRGTDTQYF.

This chain joins TRBV5-1 and TRBJ2-7, with D perhaps TRBD2 (5 bases). Trimming cost V 5 bases and J 0 bases, with 15 bases left between them. Germline CDR1 is SGHRS and CDR2 is YFSETQ. The CDR3 consists of 15 residues. Here the CDR3 DNA reads TGCGCCAGCAGTTCGAGACTGGGGAGCTCCTACGAGCAGTACTTC. Translating it yields CASSSRLGSSYEQYF.

The rearrangement links TRBV6-5 to TRBJ2-2, with TRBD1 matching over 7 bases. The CDR3 totals 16 residues. CDR1 and CDR2 from the germline V gene are MNHEY and SVGAGI. With 2 bases clipped from V and 1 base from J, the junction kept 4 bases outside the gene matches. CDR3 sequence: CASSYATGMNTGELFF. In nucleotides, the CDR3 is TGTGCCAGCAGTTACGCGACAGGGATGAACACCGGGGAGCTGTTTTTT.

The chain uses TRBV5-1 and TRBJ1-1, with a tentative D call TRBD1 (5 bases). This CDR3 has 14 amino acids. Germline loops: CDR1 SGHRS, CDR2 YFSETQ. V lost 7 bases, J lost 1 base, and 14 bases lay in between. CDR3 sequence: CASAPPGGNTEAFF. CDR3 nucleotide sequence: TGCGCCAGCGCCCCTCCCGGGGGGAACACTGAAGCTTTCTTT.

This clone was seen only a few times. V and J are TRBV6-4 and TRBJ2-3, with 10 nucleotides matching TRBD1. This CDR3 is built from 15 residues. Germline CDR1 is MRHNA and CDR2 is SNTAGT. The V segment lost 2 bases and the J segment 1 base; nucleotides outside the gene matches: 0. The CDR3 loop is CASSDGTGGTDTQYF. The CDR3 DNA follows: TGTGCCAGCAGTGACGGGACAGGGGGCACAGATACGCAGTATTTT.

This clone was observed a few times. V and J are TRBV12-5 and TRBJ1-3; D not resolved. V dropped 6 bases and J dropped 0 bases, with 12 bases sitting between them. Germline-derived CDR1 and CDR2 are LGHNT and FRNRAP. The CDR3 has 15 residues. The CDR3 coding sequence is TGTGCTAGTGGCCCTCCACGGGACTCTGGAAACACCATATATTTT. Protein sequence: CASGPPRDSGNTIYF.